This T cell receptor beta chain originates from a study of immune reconstitution after stem cell transplant in scleroderma. This clonotype is labeled large. In TCRdb, the RT-PCR reads were re-called with MiXCR into one record per CDR3 protein. Altogether under 800 distinct CDR3 sequences are present, approximately 8.5% being singletons, with the ten largest covering roughly 30%. The specimen was taken before or after autologous hematopoietic stem cell transplantation (not recorded which). This receptor was identified in a male donor with systemic sclerosis.

The DNA for the CDR3 is TGTGCCAAAGGACTAGCGGGAAACACCGGGGAGCTGTTTTTT. Translating gives CAKGLAGNTGELFF. The chain carries TRBV2 and TRBJ2-2; 12 bases map to TRBD2. The J segment lost 2 bases and the V segment lost 10 bases, leaving 2 bases of the junction unmatched. CDR3 size: 14 residues. CDR1 and CDR2 (germline): SNHLY, FYNNEI.